This is a list of T cell receptor beta chains from one sample in a study of T cell responses to AZD1222 COVID-19 vaccine. Assay: immunoSEQ multiplex PCR; the TCRdb copy retains only in-frame clones and omits some. The sample includes more than 80,000 clones, around 89% of them seen just once. The sample in question was peripheral blood, obtained 28 days after the second AZD1222 dose. Source of these receptors: an adult who received the AZD1222 COVID-19 vaccine. Both conserved end residues are part of each CDR3. A D gene is named only where the DNA matches it firmly. Clone size is not always given. Where it is, it says once, few, many or a class for expanded clones.

TGTGCCAGCAGCATGGAGCGGGACCATGGCTACACCTTC,CASSMERDHGYTF,NA,TRBV7-2,NA,TRBJ1-2
TGTGCCAGCAGCGACGGGTGGATGAAGCCCCAGCATTTT,CASSDGWMKPQHF,NA,TRBV12-3/TRBV12-4,NA,TRBJ1-5
TGTGCCAGCAGCCGCCGGGCCTACTCCGCCGGGGAGCTGTTTTTT,CASSRRAYSAGELFF,NA,TRBV7-2,NA,TRBJ2-2
TGCGCCAGCAGCCTAGAGGGGGTGAGAGATTCACCCCTCCACTTT,CASSLEGVRDSPLHF,NA,TRBV5-1,NA,TRBJ1-6
TGTGCCAGCAGCTCCATGGCCCGGGGTGGTGGCATTCAGTACTTC,CASSSMARGGGIQYF,NA,TRBV13,NA,TRBJ2-4
TGCAGTGCTAGTGGTTTGGGGGGGTCCTACGAGCAGTACTTC,CSASGLGGSYEQYF,TRBD2,TRBV20-1,NA,TRBJ2-7
TGTGCCAGCAGCTTCGCCGTGACAGTACGCTACACCTTC,CASSFAVTVRYTF,NA,TRBV7-9,NA,TRBJ1-2
TGTGCCAGCAGTGACCAACTAGGGACGCAGTATTTT,CASSDQLGTQYF,NA,TRBV6-4,NA,TRBJ2-3
TGTGCCAGCAGTTTATGGCCCACAGGTCCCCTGCTATATTTT,CASSLWPTGPLLYF,NA,TRBV27,NA,TRBJ1-3
TGTGCCAGCAGCTTAGCTATAGCGACTGAAGCTTTCTTT,CASSLAIATEAFF,NA,TRBV7-2,once,TRBJ1-1
TGCGCCAGCAGTCCGGAACCCAATCAGCCCCAGCATTTT,CASSPEPNQPQHF,NA,TRBV5-1,NA,TRBJ1-5
TGTGCCAGCAGACACCAGCACCACTACAATGAGCAGTTCTTC,CASRHQHHYNEQFF,NA,TRBV21-1,NA,TRBJ2-1
TGTGCCAGCAGCCAGAACAGGGGGCCTAATGAAAAACTGTTTTTT,CASSQNRGPNEKLFF,TRBD1,TRBV3-1/TRBV3-2,NA,TRBJ1-4
TGTGCCTGGAGTGTAGCAGGGTTTGTCCACGAGCAGTACTTC,CAWSVAGFVHEQYF,NA,TRBV30,NA,TRBJ2-7
TGTGCCAGCAGCTTAGCCCGGGTTCAGGGGATGATAGGAGGCTACACCTTC,CASSLARVQGMIGGYTF,NA,TRBV11-2,NA,TRBJ1-2
TGTGCCAGCAGCACCGGCGGAGGGGGATCTGATGAAAAACTGTTTTTT,CASSTGGGGSDEKLFF,NA,TRBV3-1/TRBV3-2,NA,TRBJ1-4
TGTGCCAGTATTGTAGGCGCTTCGGGTGGAAACACCATATATTTT,CASIVGASGGNTIYF,NA,TRBV19,NA,TRBJ1-3
TGTGCCAGCAGCCTAGAACAGGGGGCTGACACTGAAGCTTTCTTT,CASSLEQGADTEAFF,TRBD1,TRBV4-2,NA,TRBJ1-1
TGCGCCAGCAGCCAAGATAGGGGTGAAAAACTGTTTTTT,CASSQDRGEKLFF,NA,TRBV4-3,NA,TRBJ1-4
TGTGCCAGCAGCGACAGGGGAAACACTGAAGCTTTCTTT,CASSDRGNTEAFF,TRBD1,TRBV12-3/TRBV12-4,NA,TRBJ1-1
TGTGCCAGCAGTCAAAAATGGGCGGGAGGCACCTACGAGCAGTACTTC,CASSQKWAGGTYEQYF,TRBD2,TRBV7-8,NA,TRBJ2-7
TGTGCCAGCAGTGCAGGTAGCGGAGACTACAATGAGCAGTTCTTC,CASSAGSGDYNEQFF,NA,TRBV6-4,NA,TRBJ2-1
TGTGCCAGCAGCTCAACGGCCAACGTCCTGACTTTC,CASSSTANVLTF,NA,TRBV11-2,NA,TRBJ2-6
TGTGCCAGCAGCTCCGCTTTTGCGGTATCCTACAATGAGCAGTTCTTC,CASSSAFAVSYNEQFF,NA,TRBV7-2,NA,TRBJ2-1
TGTGCCAGCAGTTATACGGGTACGGAGACCCAGTACTTC,CASSYTGTETQYF,NA,TRBV6-2/TRBV6-3,NA,TRBJ2-5
TGTGCCAGCAGCTTGGGTTCGGACAAGCACTATGGCTACACCTTC,CASSLGSDKHYGYTF,NA,TRBV11-2,once,TRBJ1-2
TGTGCTAGTGGTCTCGAGCCGCGAGCGAACACCGGGGAGCTGTTTTTT,CASGLEPRANTGELFF,NA,TRBV12-5,NA,TRBJ2-2
TGTGCCAGCAGCGTTCGCGGGACGGGCGGGGAGCTGTTTTTT,CASSVRGTGGELFF,NA,TRBV9,NA,TRBJ2-2
TGTGCCAGCAGCCAAAACGGCGGCCAAACCGGGGACAAGCAGTTCTTC,CASSQNGGQTGDKQFF,NA,TRBV3-1/TRBV3-2,NA,TRBJ2-1
TGTGCCAGCAGTCTCTGGGACAGCTACGAGCAGTACTTC,CASSLWDSYEQYF,TRBD1,TRBV12-3/TRBV12-4,NA,TRBJ2-7
TGTGCAAGTCGCTTAGAGATAGCTTTGTTGCTGGACTCTGGGGCCAACGTCCTGACTTTC,CASRLEIALLLDSGANVLTF,NA,TRBV12-2,NA,TRBJ2-6
TGTGCCAGCAGTTATCTAGCGGGCAACAATGAGCAGTTCTTC,CASSYLAGNNEQFF,TRBD2,TRBV6-2/TRBV6-3,NA,TRBJ2-1
TGCGCCAGCAGCGCGCCGGACAGGGGACTTTCTACGCAGTATTTT,CASSAPDRGLSTQYF,TRBD1,TRBV5-1,NA,TRBJ2-3
TGTGCCACCCGGCTAGGGGGTAGTGAGCAGTTCTTC,CATRLGGSEQFF,NA,TRBV15,NA,TRBJ2-1
TGTGCCAGCAGCTTAGGGGGACTTGCATACAATGAGCAGTTCTTC,CASSLGGLAYNEQFF,NA,TRBV11-2,NA,TRBJ2-1
TGTGCCTGGGGGCAGGGACCGGGTCAGCCCCAGCATTTT,CAWGQGPGQPQHF,NA,TRBV30,once,TRBJ1-5
TGTGCCAGCTCAGTAACAGACTATGGCTACACCTTC,CASSVTDYGYTF,NA,TRBV18,once,TRBJ1-2
TGTGCCAGCACTCCCGTAGGACAGGCAAACACTGAAGCTTTCTTT,CASTPVGQANTEAFF,TRBD1,TRBV7-2,NA,TRBJ1-1
TGTGCCATCAGTGAGCAGGATAGTTCACCCCTCCACTTT,CAISEQDSSPLHF,NA,TRBV10-3,once,TRBJ1-6
TGTGCCAGTAGTATTGGCGTCCCTAAAGATACGCAGTATTTT,CASSIGVPKDTQYF,NA,TRBV19,NA,TRBJ2-3
TGTGCCAGCAGCTTCGACAGGGCCAATGAGCAGTTCTTC,CASSFDRANEQFF,TRBD1,TRBV7-2,NA,TRBJ2-1
TGTGCCAGCAGCCCAATCAGTTCAGATACGCAGTATTTT,CASSPISSDTQYF,NA,TRBV7-3,NA,TRBJ2-3
TGTGCCTGGAGTGCGGGGCTTACTGGTGGTGGCTACACCTTC,CAWSAGLTGGGYTF,NA,TRBV30,NA,TRBJ1-2
TGTGCCAGTAGTAAAACCACAAGCACAGATACGCAGTATTTT,CASSKTTSTDTQYF,NA,TRBV19,NA,TRBJ2-3
TGCGCCAGCGGCAGGACGGACCCCTACGAGCAGTACTTC,CASGRTDPYEQYF,NA,TRBV5-1,NA,TRBJ2-7
TGTGCCACCTACAGAGCGGGAGGGCCGTCAGATACGCAGTATTTT,CATYRAGGPSDTQYF,TRBD2,TRBV10-3,NA,TRBJ2-3
TGCGCCAGCAGCCAAGAGGCTGGGAACACTGAAGCTTTCTTT,CASSQEAGNTEAFF,NA,TRBV4-3,NA,TRBJ1-1
TGTGCCAGCAGCAAAAAAACCAGGGACGAGACTGAAGCTTTCTTT,CASSKKTRDETEAFF,NA,TRBV21-1,NA,TRBJ1-1
TGTGCCACCTATCCGACAGGGAGGACTGAAGCTTTCTTT,CATYPTGRTEAFF,TRBD1,TRBV2,NA,TRBJ1-1
TGTGCCAGTAGGAGACTAGCGGAGAGCACAGATACGCAGTATTTT,CASRRLAESTDTQYF,TRBD2,TRBV19,NA,TRBJ2-3
TGTGCCAGCAGCTTATATGCAGGGCCCCGACTCTCTGGGGCCAACGTCCTGACTTTC,CASSLYAGPRLSGANVLTF,NA,TRBV7-8,NA,TRBJ2-6
TGTGCCAGCAGTGGACTACCTACCGGGGAGCTGTTTTTT,CASSGLPTGELFF,NA,TRBV2,NA,TRBJ2-2
TGCGCCAGCAGCTCAGCATGGGCCCAGGGTGGTGGCTACACCTTC,CASSSAWAQGGGYTF,NA,TRBV5-1,NA,TRBJ1-2
TGTGCCAGCAGTTTAGCGGGGGGGAGCTACAATGAGCAGTTCTTC,CASSLAGGSYNEQFF,TRBD2,TRBV27,NA,TRBJ2-1
TGTGCCAGCAGTTCAGACAGGATCTCCTACGAGCAGTACTTC,CASSSDRISYEQYF,NA,TRBV6-5,NA,TRBJ2-7